This note documents a single T cell receptor (beta chain) sequence. Its target is not known. The assay was immunoSEQ multiplex PCR, and TCRdb's table has in-frame clones only and misses some. Of approximately 82,000 clones in the sample, roughly 90% were seen once. The data stem from a study of OX40 agonist ivuxolimab in advanced cancers. The study, taken as a whole, reports: At 0.1 to 3.0 mg/kg, clonal expansion of CD4+ and CD8+ blood T cells had occurred by week 6. Normalized T-cell clonal expansion was also low in a subset of nonresponders. The work left the antigen specificity of expanded peripheral T cells undetermined.

Baseline, cycle 4 day 1, and cycle 7 day 1 were the blood sampling points. Germline V gene data show CDR1 as SGHTA and CDR2 as FQGNSA. V was clipped by 5 bases and J by 4 bases; unmatched bases: 14. The CDR3 has 17 residues. The source was CD4+ or CD8+ T cells sorted from blood, collected in a trial of the OX40 agonist ivuxolimab. The chain couples TRBV7-2 to TRBJ2-1; TRBD2 agrees at 7 bases. The source of this sequence is an adult with an advanced solid tumor such as melanoma, head and neck, liver or kidney cancer. CDR3 coding DNA: TGTGCCAGCAGCCCCCGTGCAGGGCCGCGGGGGTACAATGAGCAGTTCTTC. Residues: CASSPRAGPRGYNEQFF.